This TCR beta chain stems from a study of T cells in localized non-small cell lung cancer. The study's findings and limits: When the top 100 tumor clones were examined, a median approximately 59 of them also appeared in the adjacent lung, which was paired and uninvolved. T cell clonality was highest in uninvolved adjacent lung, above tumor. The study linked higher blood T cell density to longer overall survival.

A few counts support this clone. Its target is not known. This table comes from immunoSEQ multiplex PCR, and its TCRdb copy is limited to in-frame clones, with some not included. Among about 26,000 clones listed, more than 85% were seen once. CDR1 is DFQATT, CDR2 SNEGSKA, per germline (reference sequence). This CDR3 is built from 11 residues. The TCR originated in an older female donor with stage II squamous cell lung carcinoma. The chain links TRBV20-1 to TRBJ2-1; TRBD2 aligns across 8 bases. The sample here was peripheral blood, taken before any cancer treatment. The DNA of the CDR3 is TGCAGGACTAGCGACTACAATGAGCAGTTCTTC. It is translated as CRTSDYNEQFF.